Below are 4 T cell receptor beta chains sequenced from a single sample in a study of cytomegalovirus exposure and HLA in healthy donors. TCRdb's table, derived via immunoSEQ multiplex PCR, lists solely in-frame clones and lacks some. The top ten clones hold approximately 2.1% of a sample with approximately 160,000 clones, about 86% of them seen once. The sequenced material came from PBMCs. The source of these receptors is a young woman in good health and CMV-seronegative.

V usage is TRBV5-1 and J usage is TRBJ1-2, with 10 bases matching TRBD1. V lost 0 bases, J lost 8 bases, and 10 bases stayed unmatched. Per the germline V gene, CDR1 is SGHRS and CDR2 is YFSETQ. The CDR3 contains 16 residues. CDR3 in DNA: TGCGCCAGCAGCTTGGTGGTTTCGGGACAGGGGAACGGCTACACCTTC. It yields the protein CASSLVVSGQGNGYTF. The complete variable domain, with remaining parts taken from reference TRBV5-1 and TRBJ1-2, reads KAGVTQTPRYLIKTRGQQVTLSCSPISGHRSVSWYQQTPGQGLQFLFEYFSETQRNKGNFPGRFSGRQFSNSRSEMNVSTLELGDSALYLCASSLVVSGQGNGYTFGSGTRLTVV.

V and J are TRBV10-2 and TRBJ1-1; D possibly corresponds to TRBD1 (6 bases). This CDR3 is built from 13 residues. CDR1 and CDR2 (germline): WSHSY, SAAADI. V shed 3 bases and J shed 9 bases, with 14 bases lying between them. The CDR3 loop is CASSDGGGAQAFF. The CDR3 DNA reads as TGCGCCAGCAGTGATGGCGGGGGGGCGCAAGCTTTCTTT.

The rearrangement links TRBV6-1 to TRBJ2-1; 12 bases line up with TRBD1. V dropped 3 bases and J dropped 8; count of bases not matched to a gene: 5. This CDR3 has 15 residues. Germline V gene sequence: CDR1 MNHNS, CDR2 SASEGT. In DNA form, the CDR3 reads TGTGCCAGCAGTGACGGGACAGGGGGCGTGGATGAGCAGTTCTTC. Translating it yields CASSDGTGGVDEQFF.

In nucleotides, the CDR3 is TGTGCCAGCTCACCACTACAGGGAAGGTCGGATACGCAGTATTTT. The encoded protein is CASSPLQGRSDTQYF. The J gene is TRBJ2-3, the V gene TRBV18; D might be TRBD1 (6 bases). V was shortened by 1 base and J by 6 bases, with 14 bases between the two germline ends. CDR1 and CDR2 (germline): KGHSH, LQKENI. The CDR3 runs 15 residues. The full variable domain, its missing parts supplied by reference TRBV18 and TRBJ2-3, is NAGVMQNPRHLVRRRGQEARLRCSPMKGHSHVYWYRQLPEEGLKFMVYLQKENIIDESGMPKERFSAEFPKEGPSILRIQQVVRGDSAAYFCASSPLQGRSDTQYFGPGTRLTVL.